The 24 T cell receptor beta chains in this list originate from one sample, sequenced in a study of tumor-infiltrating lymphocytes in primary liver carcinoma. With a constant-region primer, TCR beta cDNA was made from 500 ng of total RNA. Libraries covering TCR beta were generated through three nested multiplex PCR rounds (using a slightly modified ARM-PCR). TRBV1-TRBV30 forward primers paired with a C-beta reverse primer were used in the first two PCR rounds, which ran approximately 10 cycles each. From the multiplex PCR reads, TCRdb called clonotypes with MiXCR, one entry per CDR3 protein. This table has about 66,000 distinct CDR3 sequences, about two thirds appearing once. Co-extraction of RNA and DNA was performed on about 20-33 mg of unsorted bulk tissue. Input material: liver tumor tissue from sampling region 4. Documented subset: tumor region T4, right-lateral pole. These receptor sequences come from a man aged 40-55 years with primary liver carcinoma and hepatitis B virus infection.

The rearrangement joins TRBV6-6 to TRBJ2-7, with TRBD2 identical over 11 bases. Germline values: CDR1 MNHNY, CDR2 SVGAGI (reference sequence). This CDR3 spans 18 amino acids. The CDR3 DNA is TGTGTCAGTAGTTACTCCGGACTAGCGGGCTTAAGCTCCTACGAGCAGTACTTC. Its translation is CVSSYSGLAGLSSYEQYF.

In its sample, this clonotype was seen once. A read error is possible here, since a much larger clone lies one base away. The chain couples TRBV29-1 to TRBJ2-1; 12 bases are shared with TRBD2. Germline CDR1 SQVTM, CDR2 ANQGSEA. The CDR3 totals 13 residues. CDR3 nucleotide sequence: TGCAGCGGGACTAGCGGGAAGCACTATGAGCGGTTCTTC. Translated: CSGTSGKHYERFF.

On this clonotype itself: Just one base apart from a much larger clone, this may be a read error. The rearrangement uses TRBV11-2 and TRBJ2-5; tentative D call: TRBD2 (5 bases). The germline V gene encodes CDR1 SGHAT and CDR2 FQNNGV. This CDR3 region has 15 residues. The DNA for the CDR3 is TGTGCCAGCAGTCGTTGGACTGGTCACGCGGAGACCCGGTACTTC. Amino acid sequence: CASSRWTGHAETRYF.

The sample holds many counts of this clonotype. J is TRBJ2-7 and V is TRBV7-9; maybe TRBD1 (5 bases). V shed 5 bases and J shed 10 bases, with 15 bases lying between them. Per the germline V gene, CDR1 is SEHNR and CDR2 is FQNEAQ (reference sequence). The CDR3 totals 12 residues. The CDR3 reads CASSQGYDSQYF. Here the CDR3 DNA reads TGTGCCAGCAGCCAGGGATATGATTCTCAGTACTTC.

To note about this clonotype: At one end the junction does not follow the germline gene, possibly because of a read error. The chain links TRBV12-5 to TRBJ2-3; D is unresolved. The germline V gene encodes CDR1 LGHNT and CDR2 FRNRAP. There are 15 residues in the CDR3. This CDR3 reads CAGGSEARRTDTQYF. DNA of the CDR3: TGTGCTGGTGGTTCCGAAGCGCGACGCACAGATACACAGTATTTT. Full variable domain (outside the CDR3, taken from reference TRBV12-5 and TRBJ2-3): DARVTQTPRHKVTEMGQEVTMRCQPILGHNTVFWYRQTMMQGLELLAYFRNRAPLDDSGMPKDRFSAEMPDATLATLKIQPSEPRDSAVYFCAGGSEARRTDTQYFGPGTRLTVL.

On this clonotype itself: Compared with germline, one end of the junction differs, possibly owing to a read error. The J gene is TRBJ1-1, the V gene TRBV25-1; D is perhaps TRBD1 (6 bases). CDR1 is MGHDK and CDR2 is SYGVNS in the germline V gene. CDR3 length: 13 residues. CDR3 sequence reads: CANRGQMNTEAFF. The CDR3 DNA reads TGTGCCAACAGAGGACAGATGAACACCGAAGCTTTCTTT.

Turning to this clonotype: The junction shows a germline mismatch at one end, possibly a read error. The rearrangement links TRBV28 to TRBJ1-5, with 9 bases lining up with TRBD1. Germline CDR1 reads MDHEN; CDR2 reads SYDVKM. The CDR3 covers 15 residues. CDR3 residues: CASSTSDRGNQPLHF. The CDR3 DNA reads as TGTGCCAGCAGTACCTCGGACAGGGGAAATCAGCCCCTGCATTTT.

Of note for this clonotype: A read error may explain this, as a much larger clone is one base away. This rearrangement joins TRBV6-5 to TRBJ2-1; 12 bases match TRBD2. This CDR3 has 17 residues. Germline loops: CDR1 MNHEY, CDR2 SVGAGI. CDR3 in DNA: TGTGTCAGCAGACCACCTGGACTAGCGGGGATCTACAATGAGCAGTTCTTC. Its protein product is CVSRPPGLAGIYNEQFF.

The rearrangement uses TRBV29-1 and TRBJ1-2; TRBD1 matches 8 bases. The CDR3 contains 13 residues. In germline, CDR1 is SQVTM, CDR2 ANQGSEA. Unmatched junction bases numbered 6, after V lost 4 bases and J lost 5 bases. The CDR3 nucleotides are TGCAGCGTTGCGGACAGGGTGGGATATGGCTACACCTTC. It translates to CSVADRVGYGYTF.

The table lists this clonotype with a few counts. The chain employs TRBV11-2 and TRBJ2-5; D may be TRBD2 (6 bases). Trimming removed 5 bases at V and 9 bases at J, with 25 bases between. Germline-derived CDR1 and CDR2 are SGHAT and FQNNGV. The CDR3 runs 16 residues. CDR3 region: CASSQTPGGGRVAQYF. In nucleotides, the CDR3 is TGTGCCAGCAGCCAAACTCCTGGTGGGGGGAGAGTGGCCCAGTACTTC. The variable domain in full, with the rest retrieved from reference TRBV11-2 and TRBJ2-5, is EAGVAQSPRYKIIEKRQSVAFWCNPISGHATLYWYQQILGQGPKLLIQFQNNGVVDDSQLPKDRFSAERLKGVDSTLKIQPAKLEDSAVYLCASSQTPGGGRVAQYFGPGTRLLVL.

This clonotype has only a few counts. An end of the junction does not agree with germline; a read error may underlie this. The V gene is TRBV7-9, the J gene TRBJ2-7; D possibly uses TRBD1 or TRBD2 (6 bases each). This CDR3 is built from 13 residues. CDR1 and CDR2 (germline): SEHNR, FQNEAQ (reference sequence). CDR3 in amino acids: CASTSGEVYELYF. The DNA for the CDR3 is TGTGCCAGCACTTCAGGGGAGGTCTACGAGCTGTACTTC.

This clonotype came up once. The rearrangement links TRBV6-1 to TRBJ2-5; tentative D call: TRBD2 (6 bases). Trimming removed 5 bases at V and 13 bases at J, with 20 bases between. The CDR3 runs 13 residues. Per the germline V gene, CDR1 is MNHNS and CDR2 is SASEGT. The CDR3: CASSREPEENPYF. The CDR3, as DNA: TGTGCCAGCAGTCGGGAGCCGGAGGAGAACCCGTACTTC.

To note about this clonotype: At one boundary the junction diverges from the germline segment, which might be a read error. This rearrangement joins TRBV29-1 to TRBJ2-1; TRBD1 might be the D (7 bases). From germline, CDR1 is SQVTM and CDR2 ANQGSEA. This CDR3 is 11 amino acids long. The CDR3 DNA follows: TGCAGCCTCCGACAGGGAGGTAATGAGCAGTTC. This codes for CSLRQGGNEQF.

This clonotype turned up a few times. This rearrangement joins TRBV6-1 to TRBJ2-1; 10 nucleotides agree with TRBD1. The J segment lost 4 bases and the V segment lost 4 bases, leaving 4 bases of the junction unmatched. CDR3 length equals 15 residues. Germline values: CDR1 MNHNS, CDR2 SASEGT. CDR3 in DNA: TGTGCCAGCAGTGGGACAGGGGGTATGTACAATGAGCAGTTCTTC. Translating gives CASSGTGGMYNEQFF.

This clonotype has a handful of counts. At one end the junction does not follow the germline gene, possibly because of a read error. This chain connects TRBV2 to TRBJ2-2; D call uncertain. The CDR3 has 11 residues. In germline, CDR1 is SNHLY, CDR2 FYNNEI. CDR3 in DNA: TGTGTCAGCAGTTTTTCCGGGGAGCTGTTTTTT. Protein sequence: CVSSFSGELFF. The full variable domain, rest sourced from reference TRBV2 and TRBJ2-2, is EPEVTQTPSHQVTQMGQEVILRCVPISNHLYFYWYRQILGQKVEFLVSFYNNEISEKSEIFDDQFSVERPDGSNFTLKIRSTKLEDSAMYFCVSSFSGELFFGEGSRLTVL.

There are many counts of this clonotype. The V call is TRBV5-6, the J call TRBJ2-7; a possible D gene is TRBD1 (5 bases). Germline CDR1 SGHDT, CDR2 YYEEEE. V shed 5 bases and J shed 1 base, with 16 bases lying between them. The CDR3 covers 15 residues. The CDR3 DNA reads TGTGCCAGCAGTCGGACATGGATCGGGTCCTACGAGCAGTACTTC. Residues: CASSRTWIGSYEQYF.

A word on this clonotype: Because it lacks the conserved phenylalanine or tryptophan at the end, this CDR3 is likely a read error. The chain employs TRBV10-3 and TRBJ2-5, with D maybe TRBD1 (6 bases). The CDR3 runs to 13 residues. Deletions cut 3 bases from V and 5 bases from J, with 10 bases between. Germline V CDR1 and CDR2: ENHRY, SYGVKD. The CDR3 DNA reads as TGTGCCATCAGTGACTGGGGGCGTGAGACCCAGTACCTC. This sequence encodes CAISDWGRETQYL.

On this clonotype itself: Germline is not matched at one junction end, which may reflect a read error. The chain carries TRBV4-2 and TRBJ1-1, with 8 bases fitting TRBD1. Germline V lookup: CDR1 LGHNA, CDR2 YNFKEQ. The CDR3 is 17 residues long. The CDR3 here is CASSQEYGQGFWTEASF. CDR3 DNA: TGTGCTAGCAGCCAAGAGTACGGACAGGGTTTTTGGACTGAGGCTTCCTTT.

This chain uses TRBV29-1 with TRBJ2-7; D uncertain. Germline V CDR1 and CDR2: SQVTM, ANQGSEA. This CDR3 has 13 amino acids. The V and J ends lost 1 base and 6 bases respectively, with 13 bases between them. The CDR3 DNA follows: TGCAGCGTTGAAGGTGTTCCCTCCCCCGAGCAGTACTTC. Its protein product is CSVEGVPSPEQYF.

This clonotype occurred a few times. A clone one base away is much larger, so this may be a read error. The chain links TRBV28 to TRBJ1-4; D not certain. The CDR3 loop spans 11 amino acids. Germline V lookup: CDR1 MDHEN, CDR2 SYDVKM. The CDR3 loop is CASSRDEKLVF. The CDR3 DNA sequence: TGTGCCAGCAGCCGGGATGAAAAACTGGTTTTT.

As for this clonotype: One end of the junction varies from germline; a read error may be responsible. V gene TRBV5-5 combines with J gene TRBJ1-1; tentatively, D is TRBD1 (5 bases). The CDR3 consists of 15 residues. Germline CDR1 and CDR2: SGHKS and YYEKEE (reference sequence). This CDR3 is CASSLLAGCNTEVFF. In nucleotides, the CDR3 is TGTGCCAGCAGCTTGCTCGCAGGGTGTAACACTGAAGTTTTCTTT.

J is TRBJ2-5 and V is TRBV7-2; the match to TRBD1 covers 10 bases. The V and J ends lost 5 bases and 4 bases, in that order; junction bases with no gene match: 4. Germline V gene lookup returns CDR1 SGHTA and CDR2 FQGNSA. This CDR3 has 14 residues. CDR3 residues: CASSPGQGRETQYF. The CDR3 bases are TGTGCCAGCAGCCCGGGACAGGGGAGAGAGACCCAGTACTTC.

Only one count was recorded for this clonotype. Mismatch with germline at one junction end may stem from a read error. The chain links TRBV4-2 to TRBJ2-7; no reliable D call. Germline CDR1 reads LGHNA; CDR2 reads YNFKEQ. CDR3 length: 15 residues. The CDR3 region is CASSQVHESSYEQYF. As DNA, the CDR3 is TGTGCCAGCAGCCAAGTACATGAAAGCTCCTACGAGCAGTATTTC.

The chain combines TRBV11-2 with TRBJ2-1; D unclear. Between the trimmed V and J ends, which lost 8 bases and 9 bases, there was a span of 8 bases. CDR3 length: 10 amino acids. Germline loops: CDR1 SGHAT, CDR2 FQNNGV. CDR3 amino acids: CASFLGEQFF. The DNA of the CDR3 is TGTGCCAGCTTTTTGGGTGAGCAGTTCTTC.